This T cell receptor (beta chain) was sequenced in a study of T cell repertoires in cytomegalovirus infection. Study overall: Public TCR beta signatures provided an indication of both CMV infection and a matching HLA type.

The germline V and J ends were trimmed by 8 bases and 5 bases, with 15 bases remaining between them. This CDR3 spans 14 amino acids. CDR1 is MDHEN and CDR2 is SYDVKM in the germline V gene. TCRdb independently ran MiXCR on the reads; one entry per CDR3 protein. The sample lists under 850,000 distinct CDR3 sequences, less than 40% occurring once. Comment on this clonotype: What it recognizes is unknown.

Study-wide points: Predominance within the ex vivo response was attributable to HLA-C-restricted CMV-specific TCR beta clonotypes. Cumulative frequency of public TCR beta families picked out carriers of CMV plus the relevant HLA.

The gene calls are TRBV28 and TRBJ1-4; weak D call: TRBD1 (6 bases). The clonotype originates from a human donor in good health (CMV status not recorded). Some clones in this sample may be carry-over from other donors' samples. The specimen was PBMCs. This CDR3 reads CASGTGTPNEKLFF. In DNA, the CDR3 is TGTGCCAGCGGCACGGGGACACCAAATGAAAAACTGTTTTTT.